The source of this T cell receptor (beta chain) is a study of T-cell reconstitution after alpha-beta-depleted transplantation in children. Study conclusions and caveats: For some patients, TCRbeta diversity was high at day 60 because of recipient T cells and thymic progenitors that survived. Roughly two months post-transplant, alpha-beta T cells reportedly originated from several hundred graft clones that had expanded. T-cell counts and diversity were attributed mostly to newly produced T cells one year after transplant.

Unique molecular identifiers were used in preparing the TCRbeta library. One entry per CDR3 protein results from TCRdb running MiXCR on the PCR reads. The data show about 32,000 distinct CDR3 sequences, with around 7% seen just once and around 27% held by the top ten. This clonotype was counted ten times or more. Its antigen is not identified. The CDR3 loop spans 14 amino acids. CDR1 is SGDLS and CDR2 is YYNGEE in the germline V gene. J gave up 13 bases and V 4 bases, and 11 bases lay outside the gene matches. The chain carries TRBV9 and TRBJ1-6, with 7 bases aligning to TRBD1. The source of this sequence is a child younger than two who had a stem cell transplant for acute myeloid leukemia, so the T cells may come from the graft donor. Specimen: peripheral blood, collected 60 days after TCRalphabeta/CD19-depleted stem cell transplant. Here the CDR3 reads CASSPNDRAWPLHF. The CDR3 DNA reads TGTGCCAGCAGCCCTAACGACAGGGCCTGGCCCCTCCACTTT.